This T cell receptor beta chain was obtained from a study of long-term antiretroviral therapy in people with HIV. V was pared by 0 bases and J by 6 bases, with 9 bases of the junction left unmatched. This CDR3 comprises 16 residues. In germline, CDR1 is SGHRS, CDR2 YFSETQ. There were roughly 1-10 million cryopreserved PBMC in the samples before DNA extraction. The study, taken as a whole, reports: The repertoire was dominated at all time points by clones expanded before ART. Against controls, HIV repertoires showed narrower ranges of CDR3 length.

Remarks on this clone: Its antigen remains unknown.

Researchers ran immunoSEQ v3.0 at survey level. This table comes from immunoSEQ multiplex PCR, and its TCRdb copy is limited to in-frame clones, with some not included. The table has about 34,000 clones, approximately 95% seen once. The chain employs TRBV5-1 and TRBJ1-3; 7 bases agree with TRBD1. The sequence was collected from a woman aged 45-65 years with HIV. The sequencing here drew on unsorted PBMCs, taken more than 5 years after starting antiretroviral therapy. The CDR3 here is CASSLAGVDRANTIYF. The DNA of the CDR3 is TGCGCCAGCAGCTTGGCCGGTGTCGACAGGGCAAACACCATATATTTT.